This T cell receptor beta chain was retrieved from a study of regulatory T cells in long-lasting Graves disease. Study at large: For under 3 months, newly diagnosed Graves' patients had been taking antithyroid drugs. Overall study findings and caveats: Among samples with persistent disease, TRBV28, TRBJ1-2 and TRBJ2-5 were favored. Peripheral blood alone, not thyroid tissue, underwent study.

The time point here: newly diagnosed GD, antithyroid drugs for less than 3 months. Extracted RNA from PBMCs served as the source of the TCR library. In building TCR beta libraries, iRepertoire HTBI primers were used together with Arm-PCR of CDR3 regions. Via MiXCR, TCRdb re-called the multiplex PCR reads, giving one row per CDR3 protein. The repertoire has hundreds of thousands of distinct CDR3 sequences, roughly 17% of them found once; the top ten carry roughly 27%. This clonotype has at least ten counts. Its antigen is still unknown. Trimming shortened V by 6 bases and J by 1 base, and 17 bases separated the two germline ends. This CDR3 comprises 16 residues. CDR1 is MDHEN, CDR2 SYDVKM, per germline. This sample was shared with a second study, whose subject was T cells in Graves' hyperthyroidism and ophthalmopathy. That work states: An initial round of RT-PCR targeting the TCR CDR3 relied on the HTBI primer set.

This receptor was taken from a man aged 35 to 55 with Graves disease. Sequencing was performed on peripheral blood mononuclear cells (PBMCs), taken at new diagnosis, from a patient treated with antithyroid drugs. This chain joins TRBV28 and TRBJ2-3; TRBD1 or TRBD2 may be the D gene (5 bases each). CDR3 loop: CASRMMRGFRTDTQYF. The CDR3 nucleotides read TGTGCCAGCAGAATGATGAGGGGTTTTCGCACAGATACGCAGTATTTT. The full variable domain, in which reference TRBV28 and TRBJ2-3 provide the parts outside the CDR3, is DVKVTQSSRYLVKRTGEKVFLECVQDMDHENMFWYRQDPGLGLRLIYFSYDVKMKEKGDIPEGYSVSREKKERFSLILESASTNQTSMYLCASRMMRGFRTDTQYFGPGTRLTVL.